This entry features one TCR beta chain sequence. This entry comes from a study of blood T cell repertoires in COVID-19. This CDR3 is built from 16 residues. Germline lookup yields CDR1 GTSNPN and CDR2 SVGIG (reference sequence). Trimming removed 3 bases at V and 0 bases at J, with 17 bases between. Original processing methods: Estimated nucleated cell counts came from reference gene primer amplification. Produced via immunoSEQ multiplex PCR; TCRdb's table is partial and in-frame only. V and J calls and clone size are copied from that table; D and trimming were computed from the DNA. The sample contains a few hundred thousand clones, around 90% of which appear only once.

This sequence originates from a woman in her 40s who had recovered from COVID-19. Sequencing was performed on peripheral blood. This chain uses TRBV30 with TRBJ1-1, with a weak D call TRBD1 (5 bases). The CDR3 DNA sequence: TGTGCCTGGAGGCCCGCCGGGGGACCCCTGAACACTGAAGCTTTCTTT. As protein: CAWRPAGGPLNTEAFF.